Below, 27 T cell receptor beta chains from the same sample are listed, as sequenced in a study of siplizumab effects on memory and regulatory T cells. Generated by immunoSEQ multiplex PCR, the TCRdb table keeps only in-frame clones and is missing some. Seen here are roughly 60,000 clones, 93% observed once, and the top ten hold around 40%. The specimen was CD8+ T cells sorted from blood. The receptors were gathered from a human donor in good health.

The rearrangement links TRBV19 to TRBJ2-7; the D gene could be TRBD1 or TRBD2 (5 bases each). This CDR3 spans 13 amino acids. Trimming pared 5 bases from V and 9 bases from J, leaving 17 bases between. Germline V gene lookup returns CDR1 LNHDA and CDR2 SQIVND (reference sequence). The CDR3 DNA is TGTGCCAGTAGTCCCCGGGACCACCTGGGGCAGTACTTC. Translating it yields CASSPRDHLGQYF.

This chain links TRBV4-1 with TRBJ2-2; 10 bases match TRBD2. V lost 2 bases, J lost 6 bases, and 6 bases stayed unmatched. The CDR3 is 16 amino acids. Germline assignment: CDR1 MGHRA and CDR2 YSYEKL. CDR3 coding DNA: TGCGCCAGCAGCCAATGGAGCGGGAGGGCCCCCGGGGAGCTGTTTTTT. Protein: CASSQWSGRAPGELFF.

The CDR3 here is CASSATGGDGYTF. In DNA form, the CDR3 reads TGTGCCAGCAGCGCCACAGGGGGCGATGGCTACACCTTC. The rearrangement joins TRBV7-9 to TRBJ1-2, with TRBD1 identical over 9 bases. CDR3 length equals 13 residues. Unmatched junction bases numbered 4, after V lost 5 bases and J lost 6 bases. From germline, CDR1 is SEHNR and CDR2 FQNEAQ (reference sequence).

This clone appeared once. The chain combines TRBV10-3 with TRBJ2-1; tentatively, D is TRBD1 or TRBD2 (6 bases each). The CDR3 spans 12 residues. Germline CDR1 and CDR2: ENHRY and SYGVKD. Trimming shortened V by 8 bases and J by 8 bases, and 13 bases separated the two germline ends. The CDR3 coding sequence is TGTGCCATCGGACGGGGGCTCGATGAGCAGTTCTTC. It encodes CAIGRGLDEQFF.

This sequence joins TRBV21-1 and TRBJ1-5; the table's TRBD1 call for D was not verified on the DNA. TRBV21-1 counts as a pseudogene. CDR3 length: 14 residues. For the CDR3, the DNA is TGTGCCAGCAGCAACCCACAAAGCAATCAGCCCCAGCATTTT. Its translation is CASSNPQSNQPQHF.

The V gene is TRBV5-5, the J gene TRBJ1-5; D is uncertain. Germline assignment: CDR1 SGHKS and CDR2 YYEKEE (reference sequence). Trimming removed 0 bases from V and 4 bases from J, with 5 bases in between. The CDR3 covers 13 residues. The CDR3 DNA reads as TGTGCCAGCAGCTTGGAGAGAAATCAGCCCCAGCATTTT. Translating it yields CASSLERNQPQHF.

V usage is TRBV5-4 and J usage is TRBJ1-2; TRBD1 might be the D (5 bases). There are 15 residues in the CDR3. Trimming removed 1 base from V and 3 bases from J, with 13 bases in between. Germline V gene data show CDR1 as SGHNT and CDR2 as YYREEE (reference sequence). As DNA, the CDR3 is TGTGCCAGCAGCTTGTGGGGGAATCTGGACTATGGCTACACCTTC. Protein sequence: CASSLWGNLDYGYTF.

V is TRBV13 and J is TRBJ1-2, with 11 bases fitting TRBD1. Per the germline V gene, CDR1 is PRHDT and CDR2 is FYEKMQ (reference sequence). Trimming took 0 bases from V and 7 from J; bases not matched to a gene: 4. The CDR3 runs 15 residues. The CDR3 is CASSLGGTGGGGYTF. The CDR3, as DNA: TGTGCCAGCAGCTTAGGCGGGACAGGGGGTGGTGGCTACACCTTC.

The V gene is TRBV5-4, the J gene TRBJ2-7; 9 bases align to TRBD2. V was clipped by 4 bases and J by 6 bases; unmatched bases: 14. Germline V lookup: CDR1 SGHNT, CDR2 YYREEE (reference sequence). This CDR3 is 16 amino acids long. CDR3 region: CASSPPVAGEVGEQYF. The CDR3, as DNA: TGTGCCAGCAGCCCGCCGGTAGCGGGAGAAGTGGGCGAGCAGTACTTC.

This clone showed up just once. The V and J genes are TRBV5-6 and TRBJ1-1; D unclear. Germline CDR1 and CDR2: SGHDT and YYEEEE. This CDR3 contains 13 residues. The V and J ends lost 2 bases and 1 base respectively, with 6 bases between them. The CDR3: CASSFSRNTEAFF. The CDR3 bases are TGTGCCAGCAGCTTTTCCAGGAACACTGAAGCTTTCTTT.

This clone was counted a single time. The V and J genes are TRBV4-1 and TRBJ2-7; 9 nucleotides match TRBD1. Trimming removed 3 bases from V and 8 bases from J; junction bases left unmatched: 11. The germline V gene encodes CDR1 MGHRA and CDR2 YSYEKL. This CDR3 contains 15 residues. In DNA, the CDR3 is TGCGCCAGCAGCCAGGGACAGGGATTCTCCCTCCAGCAGTACTTC. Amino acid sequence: CASSQGQGFSLQQYF.

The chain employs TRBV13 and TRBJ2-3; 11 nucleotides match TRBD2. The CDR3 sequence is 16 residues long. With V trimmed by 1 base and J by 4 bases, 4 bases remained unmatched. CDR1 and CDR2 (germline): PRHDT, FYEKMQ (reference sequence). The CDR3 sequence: CASSLVAGGDADTQYF. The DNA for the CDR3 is TGTGCCAGCAGCTTAGTAGCGGGAGGGGACGCAGATACGCAGTATTTT.

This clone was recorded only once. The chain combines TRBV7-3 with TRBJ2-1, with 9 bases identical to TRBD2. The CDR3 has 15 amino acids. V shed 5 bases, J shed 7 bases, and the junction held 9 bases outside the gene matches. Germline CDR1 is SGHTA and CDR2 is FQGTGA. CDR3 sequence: CASSLSGRLPNEQFF. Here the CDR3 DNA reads TGTGCCAGCAGCCTAAGCGGGAGGCTACCAAATGAGCAGTTCTTC. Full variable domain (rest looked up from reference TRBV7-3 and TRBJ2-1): GAGVSQTPSNKVTEKGKYVELRCDPISGHTALYWYRQSLGQGPEFLIYFQGTGAADDSGLPNDRFFAVRPEGSVSTLKIQRTERGDSAVYLCASSLSGRLPNEQFFGPGTRLTVL.

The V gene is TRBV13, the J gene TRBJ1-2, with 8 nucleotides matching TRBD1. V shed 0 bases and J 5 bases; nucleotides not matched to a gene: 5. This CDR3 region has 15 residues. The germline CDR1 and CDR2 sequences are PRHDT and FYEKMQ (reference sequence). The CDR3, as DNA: TGTGCCAGCAGCTTAGGGACAGGGGATTGGTATGGCTACACCTTC. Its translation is CASSLGTGDWYGYTF.

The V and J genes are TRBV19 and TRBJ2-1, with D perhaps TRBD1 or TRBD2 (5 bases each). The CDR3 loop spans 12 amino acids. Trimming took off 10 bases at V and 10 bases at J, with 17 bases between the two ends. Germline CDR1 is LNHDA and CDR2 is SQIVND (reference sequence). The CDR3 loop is CATGTRRGEQFF. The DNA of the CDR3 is TGTGCCACTGGGACCCGACGTGGGGAGCAGTTCTTC.

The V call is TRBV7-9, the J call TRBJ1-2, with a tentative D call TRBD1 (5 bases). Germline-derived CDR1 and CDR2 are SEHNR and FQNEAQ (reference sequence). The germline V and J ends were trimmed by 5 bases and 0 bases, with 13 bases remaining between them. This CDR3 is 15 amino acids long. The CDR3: CASSPMVTANYGYTF. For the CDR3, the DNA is TGTGCCAGCAGCCCTATGGTGACAGCTAACTATGGCTACACCTTC.

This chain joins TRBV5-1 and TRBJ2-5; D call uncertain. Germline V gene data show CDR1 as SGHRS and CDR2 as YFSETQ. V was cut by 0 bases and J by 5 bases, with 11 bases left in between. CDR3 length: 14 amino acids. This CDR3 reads CASSLALEYETQYF. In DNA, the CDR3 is TGCGCCAGCAGCTTGGCCTTGGAGTATGAGACCCAGTACTTC.

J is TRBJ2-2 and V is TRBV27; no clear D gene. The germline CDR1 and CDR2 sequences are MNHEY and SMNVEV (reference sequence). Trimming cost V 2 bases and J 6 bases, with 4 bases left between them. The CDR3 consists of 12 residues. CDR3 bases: TGTGCCAGCAGTTTAGGCTCCGGGGAGCTGTTTTTT. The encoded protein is CASSLGSGELFF.

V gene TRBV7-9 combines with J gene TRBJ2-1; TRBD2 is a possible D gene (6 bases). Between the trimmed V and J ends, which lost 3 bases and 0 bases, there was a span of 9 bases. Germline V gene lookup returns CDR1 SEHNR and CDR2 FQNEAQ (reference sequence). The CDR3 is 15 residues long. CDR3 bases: TGTGCCAGCAGCTTTTCCGGGAGCTCCTACAATGAGCAGTTCTTC. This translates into CASSFSGSSYNEQFF.

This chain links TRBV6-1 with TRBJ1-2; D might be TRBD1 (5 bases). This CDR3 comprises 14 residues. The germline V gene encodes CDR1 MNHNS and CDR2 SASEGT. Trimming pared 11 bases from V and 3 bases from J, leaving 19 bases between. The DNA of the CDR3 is TGTGCCGGGGGATCTGGGTACCTCCACTATGGCTACACCTTC. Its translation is CAGGSGYLHYGYTF.

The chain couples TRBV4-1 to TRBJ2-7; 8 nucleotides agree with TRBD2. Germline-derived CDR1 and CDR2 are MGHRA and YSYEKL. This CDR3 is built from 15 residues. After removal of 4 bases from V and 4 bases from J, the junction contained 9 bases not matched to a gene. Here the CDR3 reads CASSPKLADIYEQYF. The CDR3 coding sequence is TGCGCCAGCAGCCCCAAACTAGCGGATATTTACGAGCAGTACTTC.

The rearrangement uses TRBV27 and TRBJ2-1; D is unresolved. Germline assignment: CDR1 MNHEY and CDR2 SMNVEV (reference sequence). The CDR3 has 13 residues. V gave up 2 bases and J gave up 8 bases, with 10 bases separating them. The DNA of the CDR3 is TGTGCCAGCAGTTTAACCGATTGGGATGAGCAGTTCTTC. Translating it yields CASSLTDWDEQFF.

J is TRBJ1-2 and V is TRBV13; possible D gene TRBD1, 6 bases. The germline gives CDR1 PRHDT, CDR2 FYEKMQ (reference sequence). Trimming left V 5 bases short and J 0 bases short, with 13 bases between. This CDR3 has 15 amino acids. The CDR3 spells CASSTRDTTNYGYTF. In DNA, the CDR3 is TGTGCCAGCAGCACCCGGGACACAACTAACTATGGCTACACCTTC.

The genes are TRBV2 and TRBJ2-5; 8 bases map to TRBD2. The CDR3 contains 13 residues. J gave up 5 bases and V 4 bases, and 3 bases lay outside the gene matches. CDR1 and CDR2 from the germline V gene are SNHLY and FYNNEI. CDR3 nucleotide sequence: TGTGCCAGCAGTGCGGGAGGGCTGGAGACCCAGTACTTC. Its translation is CASSAGGLETQYF.

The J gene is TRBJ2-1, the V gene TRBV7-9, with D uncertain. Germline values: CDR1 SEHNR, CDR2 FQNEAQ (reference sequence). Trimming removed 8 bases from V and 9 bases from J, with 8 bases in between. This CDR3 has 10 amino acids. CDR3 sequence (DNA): TGTGCCAGCGGTAAAACTGAGCAGTTCTTC. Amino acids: CASGKTEQFF.

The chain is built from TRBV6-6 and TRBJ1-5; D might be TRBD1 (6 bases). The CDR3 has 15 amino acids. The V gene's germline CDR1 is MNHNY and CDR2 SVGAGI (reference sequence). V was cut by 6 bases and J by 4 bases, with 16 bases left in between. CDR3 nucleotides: TGTGCCAGCAGAAACAGGGAAATTTTGAATCAGCCCCAGCATTTT. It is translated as CASRNREILNQPQHF.

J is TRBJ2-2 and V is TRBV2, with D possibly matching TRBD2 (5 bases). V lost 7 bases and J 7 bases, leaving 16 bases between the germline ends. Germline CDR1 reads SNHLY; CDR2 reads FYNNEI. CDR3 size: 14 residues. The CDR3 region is CASTAAPEGGELFF. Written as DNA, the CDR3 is TGTGCCAGCACTGCGGCTCCCGAGGGCGGGGAGCTGTTTTTT.